This T cell receptor (beta chain) stems from a study of T cell responses to AZD1222 COVID-19 vaccine. Libraries were prepared by immunoSEQ multiplex PCR; TCRdb keeps only in-frame clonotypes and omits some of them. The top ten clones hold 4.2% of a sample with about 100,000 clones, approximately 89% of them seen once. Whole-study findings and limits: Repertoires in all cases were sampled only once the peak T cell response had passed.

A word on this clone: Antigen: not known.

The V end was cut by 0 bases, the J end by 2 bases, with 17 bases between. This CDR3 is built from 17 residues. Looked up from germline, CDR1 is GTSNPN and CDR2 is SVGIG (reference sequence). V is TRBV30 and J is TRBJ1-5; D might be TRBD1 (6 bases). The TCR originated in an adult in good health. Sample: peripheral blood, taken on day 0 of MenACWY control vaccination. Here the CDR3 reads CAWSVRTGFGGNQPQHF. CDR3 bases: TGTGCCTGGAGTGTACGAACAGGGTTCGGGGGCAATCAGCCCCAGCATTTT.